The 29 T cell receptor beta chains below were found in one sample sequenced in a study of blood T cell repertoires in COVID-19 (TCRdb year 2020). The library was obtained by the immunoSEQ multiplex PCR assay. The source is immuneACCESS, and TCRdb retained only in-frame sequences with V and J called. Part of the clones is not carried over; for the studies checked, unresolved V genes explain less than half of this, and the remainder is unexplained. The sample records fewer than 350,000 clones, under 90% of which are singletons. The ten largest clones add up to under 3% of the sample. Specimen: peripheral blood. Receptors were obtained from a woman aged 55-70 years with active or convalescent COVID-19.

The DNA of the CDR3 is TGCGCCAGCAGCACCGACAGGGGGACTGAAGCTTTCTTT. This codes for CASSTDRGTEAFF. V and J are TRBV5-1 and TRBJ1-1; 9 nucleotides match TRBD1. There are 13 residues in the CDR3. From germline, CDR1 is SGHRS and CDR2 YFSETQ. Trimming took 4 bases from V and 5 from J; bases not matched to a gene: 3.

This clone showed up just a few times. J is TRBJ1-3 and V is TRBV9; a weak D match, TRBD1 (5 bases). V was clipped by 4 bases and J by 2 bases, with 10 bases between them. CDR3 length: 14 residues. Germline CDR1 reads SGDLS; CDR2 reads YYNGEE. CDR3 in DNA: TGTGCCAGCAGCTCCAGGGTTCCTGGAAACACCATATATTTT. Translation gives CASSSRVPGNTIYF. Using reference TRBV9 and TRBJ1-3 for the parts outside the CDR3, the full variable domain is DSGVTQTPKHLITATGQRVTLRCSPRSGDLSVYWYQQSLDQGLQFLIQYYNGEERAKGNILERFSAQQFPDLHSELNLSSLELGDSALYFCASSSRVPGNTIYFGEGSWLTVV.

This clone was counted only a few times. The CDR3 DNA follows: TGTGCCAGCGCCACGACAGGGGAAAACTATGGCTACACCTTC. It yields the protein CASATTGENYGYTF. The gene calls are TRBV19 and TRBJ1-2; 8 bases are shared with TRBD1. There are 14 residues in the CDR3. Unmatched junction bases numbered 8, after V lost 9 bases and J lost 2 bases. Germline V gene data show CDR1 as LNHDA and CDR2 as SQIVND (reference sequence).

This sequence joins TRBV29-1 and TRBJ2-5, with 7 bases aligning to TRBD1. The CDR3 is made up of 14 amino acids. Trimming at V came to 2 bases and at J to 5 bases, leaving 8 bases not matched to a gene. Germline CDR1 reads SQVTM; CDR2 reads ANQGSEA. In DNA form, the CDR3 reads TGCAGCGTTGAACTGGGCAGGGGGATTGAGACCCAGTACTTC. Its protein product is CSVELGRGIETQYF. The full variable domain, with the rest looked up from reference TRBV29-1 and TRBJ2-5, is SAVISQKPSRDICQRGTSLTIQCQVDSQVTMMFWYRQQPGQSLTLIATANQGSEATYESGFVIDKFPISRPNLTFSTLTVSNMSPEDSSIYLCSVELGRGIETQYFGPGTRLLVL.

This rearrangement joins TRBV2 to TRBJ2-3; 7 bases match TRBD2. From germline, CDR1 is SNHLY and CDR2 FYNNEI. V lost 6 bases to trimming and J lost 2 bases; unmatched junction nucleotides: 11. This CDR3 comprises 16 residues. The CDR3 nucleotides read TGTGCCAGCAGCGTTTTGGGCGGGGGTTTCACAGATACGCAGTATTTT. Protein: CASSVLGGGFTDTQYF.

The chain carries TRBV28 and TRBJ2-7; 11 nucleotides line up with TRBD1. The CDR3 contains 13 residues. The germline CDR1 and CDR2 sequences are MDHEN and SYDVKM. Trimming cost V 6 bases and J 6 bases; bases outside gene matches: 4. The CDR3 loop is CASRGQGASEQYF. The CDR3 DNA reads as TGTGCCAGCAGAGGACAGGGGGCGAGCGAGCAGTACTTC.

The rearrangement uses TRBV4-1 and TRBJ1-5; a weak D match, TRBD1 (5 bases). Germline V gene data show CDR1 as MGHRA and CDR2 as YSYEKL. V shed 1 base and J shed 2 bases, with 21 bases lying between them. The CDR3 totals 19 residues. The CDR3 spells CASSQGESDSLNRNQPQHF. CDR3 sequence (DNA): TGCGCCAGCAGCCAAGGAGAATCCGACAGTCTAAACCGCAATCAGCCCCAGCATTTT.

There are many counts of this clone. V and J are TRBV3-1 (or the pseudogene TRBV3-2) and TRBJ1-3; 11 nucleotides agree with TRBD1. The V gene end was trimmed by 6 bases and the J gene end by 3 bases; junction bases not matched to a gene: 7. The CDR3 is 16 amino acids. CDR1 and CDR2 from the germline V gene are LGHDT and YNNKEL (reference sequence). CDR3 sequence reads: CASSPTGTGGGNTIYF. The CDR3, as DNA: TGTGCCAGCAGTCCCACCGGGACAGGGGGTGGAAACACCATATATTTT.

For the CDR3, the DNA is TGTGCCAGCAGCTCCGGACAGGGAGGAGGGAACGACTATGGCTACACCTTC. Its protein product is CASSSGQGGGNDYGYTF. The chain joins TRBV7-9 to TRBJ1-2; 8 bases line up with TRBD1. J was trimmed by 3 bases and V by 4 bases; bases with no gene match: 13. The CDR3 consists of 17 residues. CDR1 is SEHNR and CDR2 is FQNEAQ in the germline V gene (reference sequence).

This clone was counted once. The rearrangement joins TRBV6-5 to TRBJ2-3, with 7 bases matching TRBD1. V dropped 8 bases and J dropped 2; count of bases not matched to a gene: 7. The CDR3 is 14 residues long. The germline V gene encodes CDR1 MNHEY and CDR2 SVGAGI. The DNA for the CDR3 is TGTGCCAGCGCAGGACAGGTTTTCACAGATACGCAGTATTTT. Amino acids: CASAGQVFTDTQYF.

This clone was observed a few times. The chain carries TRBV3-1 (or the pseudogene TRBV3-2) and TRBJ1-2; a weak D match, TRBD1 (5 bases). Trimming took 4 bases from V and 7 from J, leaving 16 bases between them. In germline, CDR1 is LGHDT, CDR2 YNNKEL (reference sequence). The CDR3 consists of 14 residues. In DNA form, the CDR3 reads TGTGCCAGCAGCCCATCACAGGTGCGGCGTGGCTACACCTTC. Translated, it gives CASSPSQVRRGYTF.

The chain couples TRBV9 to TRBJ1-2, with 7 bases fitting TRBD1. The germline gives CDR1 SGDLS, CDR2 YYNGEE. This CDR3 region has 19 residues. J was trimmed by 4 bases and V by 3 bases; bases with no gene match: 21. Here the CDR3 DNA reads TGTGCCAGCAGCGCCGCTGGGGCCGGGACAGAGAGTCTTATCTATGGCTACACCTTC. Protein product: CASSAAGAGTESLIYGYTF.

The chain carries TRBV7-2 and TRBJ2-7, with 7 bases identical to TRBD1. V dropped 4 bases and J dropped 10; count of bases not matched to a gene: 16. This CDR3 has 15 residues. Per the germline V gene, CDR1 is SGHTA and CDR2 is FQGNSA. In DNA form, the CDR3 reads TGTGCCAGCAGCTCGGACAGGTATAGAGGAAGTGAACAGTACTTC. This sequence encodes CASSSDRYRGSEQYF.

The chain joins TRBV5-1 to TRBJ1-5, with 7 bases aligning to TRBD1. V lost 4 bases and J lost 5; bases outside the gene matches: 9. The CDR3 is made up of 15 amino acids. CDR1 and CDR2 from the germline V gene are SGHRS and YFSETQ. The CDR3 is CASSPGTESYQPQHF. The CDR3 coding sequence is TGCGCCAGCAGCCCTGGGACAGAGAGTTATCAGCCCCAGCATTTT.

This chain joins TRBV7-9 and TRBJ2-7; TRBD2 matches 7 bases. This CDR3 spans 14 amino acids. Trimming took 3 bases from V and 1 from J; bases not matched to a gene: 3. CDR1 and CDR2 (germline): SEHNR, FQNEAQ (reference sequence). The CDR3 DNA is TGTGCCAGCAGCTTCTCCGGGAGGTCCTACGAGCAGTACTTC. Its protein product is CASSFSGRSYEQYF.

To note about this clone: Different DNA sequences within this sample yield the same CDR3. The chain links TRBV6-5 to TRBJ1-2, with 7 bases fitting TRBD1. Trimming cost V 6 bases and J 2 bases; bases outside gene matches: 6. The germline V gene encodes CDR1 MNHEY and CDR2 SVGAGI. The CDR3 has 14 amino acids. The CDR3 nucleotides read TGTGCCAGCAGATCCGGGACAGCAAACTATGGCTACACCTTC. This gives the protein CASRSGTANYGYTF.

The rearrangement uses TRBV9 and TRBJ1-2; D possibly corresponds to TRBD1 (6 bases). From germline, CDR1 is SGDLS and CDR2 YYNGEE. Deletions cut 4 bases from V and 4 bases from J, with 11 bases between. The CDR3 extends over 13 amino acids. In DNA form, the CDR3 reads TGTGCCAGCAGCCCAACAGGGATCTATGGCTACACCTTC. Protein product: CASSPTGIYGYTF.

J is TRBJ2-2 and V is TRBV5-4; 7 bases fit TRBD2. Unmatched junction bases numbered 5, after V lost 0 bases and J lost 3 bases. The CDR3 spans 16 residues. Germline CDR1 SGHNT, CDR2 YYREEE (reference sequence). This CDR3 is CASSLANRGDTGELFF. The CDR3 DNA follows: TGTGCCAGCAGCTTGGCAAATCGGGGGGACACCGGGGAGCTGTTTTTT.

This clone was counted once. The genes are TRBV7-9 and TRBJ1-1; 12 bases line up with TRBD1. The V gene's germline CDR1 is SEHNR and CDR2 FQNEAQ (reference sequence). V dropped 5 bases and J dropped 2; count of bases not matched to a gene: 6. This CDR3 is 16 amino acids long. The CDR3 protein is CASSTGTGGINTEAFF. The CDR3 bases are TGTGCCAGCAGCACTGGGACAGGGGGCATAAACACTGAAGCTTTCTTT. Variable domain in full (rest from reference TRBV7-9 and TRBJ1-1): DTGVSQNPRHKITKRGQNVTFRCDPISEHNRLYWYRQTLGQGPEFLTYFQNEAQLEKSRLLSDRFSAERPKGSFSTLEIQRTEQGDSAMYLCASSTGTGGINTEAFFGQGTRLTVV.

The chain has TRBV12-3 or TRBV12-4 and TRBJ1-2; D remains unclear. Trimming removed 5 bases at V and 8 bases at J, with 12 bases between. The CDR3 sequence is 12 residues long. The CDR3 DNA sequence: TGTGCCAGCAGTCCGCTAGGCGGGGGCTACACCTTC. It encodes CASSPLGGGYTF.

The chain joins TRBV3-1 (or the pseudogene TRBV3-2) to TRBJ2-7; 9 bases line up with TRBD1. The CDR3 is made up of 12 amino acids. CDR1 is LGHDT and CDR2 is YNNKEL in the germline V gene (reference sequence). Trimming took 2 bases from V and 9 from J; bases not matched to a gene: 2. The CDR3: CASSQRQGVQYF. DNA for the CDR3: TGTGCCAGCAGCCAAAGACAGGGGGTGCAGTACTTC.

CDR3: CASSLGPHTEAFF. The DNA of the CDR3 is TGTGCCAGCAGTTTAGGGCCCCACACTGAAGCTTTCTTT. The J gene is TRBJ1-1, the V gene TRBV12-3 or TRBV12-4; D call uncertain. This CDR3 comprises 13 residues. V shed 1 base and J shed 3 bases, with 6 bases lying between them.

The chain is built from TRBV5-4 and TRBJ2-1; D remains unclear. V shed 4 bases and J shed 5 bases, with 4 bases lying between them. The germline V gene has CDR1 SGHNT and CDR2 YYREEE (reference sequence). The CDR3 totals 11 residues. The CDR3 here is CASSQNNEQFF. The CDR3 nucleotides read TGTGCCAGCAGCCAGAACAATGAGCAGTTCTTC.

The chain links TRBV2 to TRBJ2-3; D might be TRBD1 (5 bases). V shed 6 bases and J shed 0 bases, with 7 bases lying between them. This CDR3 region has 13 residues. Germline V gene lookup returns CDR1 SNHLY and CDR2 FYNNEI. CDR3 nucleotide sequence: TGTGCCAGCAGCGACAGTAGCACAGATACGCAGTATTTT. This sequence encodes CASSDSSTDTQYF.

The CDR3 here is CASIQGDTGELFF. CDR3 bases: TGTGCCAGCATACAGGGGGACACCGGGGAGCTGTTTTTT. The rearrangement links TRBV7-2 to TRBJ2-2, with 8 bases lining up with TRBD1. Germline lookup yields CDR1 SGHTA and CDR2 FQGNSA. V trimming: 7 bases; J trimming: 3 bases; junction bases outside the gene matches: 1. The CDR3 runs to 13 residues.

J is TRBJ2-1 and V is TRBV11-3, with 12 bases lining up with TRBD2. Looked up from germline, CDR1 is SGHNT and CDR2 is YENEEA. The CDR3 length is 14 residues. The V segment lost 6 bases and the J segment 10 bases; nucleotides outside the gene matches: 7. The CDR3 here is CASSPSGGAGEQFF. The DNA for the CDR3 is TGTGCCAGCAGTCCTAGCGGGGGGGCGGGCGAGCAGTTCTTC.

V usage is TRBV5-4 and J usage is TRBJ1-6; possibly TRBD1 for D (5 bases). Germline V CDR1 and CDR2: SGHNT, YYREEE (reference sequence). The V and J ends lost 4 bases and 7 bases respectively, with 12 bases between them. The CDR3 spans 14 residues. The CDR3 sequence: CASSPRAGNSPLHF. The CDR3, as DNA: TGTGCCAGCAGCCCCCGGGCAGGGAATTCACCCCTCCACTTT.

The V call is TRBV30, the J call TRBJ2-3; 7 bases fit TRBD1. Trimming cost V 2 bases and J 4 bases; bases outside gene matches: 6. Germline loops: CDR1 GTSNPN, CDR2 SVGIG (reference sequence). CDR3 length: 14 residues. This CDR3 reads CAWSRDRVSDTQYF. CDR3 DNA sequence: TGTGCCTGGAGTAGAGACAGGGTGTCAGATACGCAGTATTTT.

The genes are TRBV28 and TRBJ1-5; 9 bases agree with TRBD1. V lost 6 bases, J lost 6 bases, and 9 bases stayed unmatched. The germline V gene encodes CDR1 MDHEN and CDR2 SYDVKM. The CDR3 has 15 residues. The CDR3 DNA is TGTGCCAGCAGGTCGCCAGGGACAGGGTTTCAGCCCCAGCATTTT. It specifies CASRSPGTGFQPQHF.